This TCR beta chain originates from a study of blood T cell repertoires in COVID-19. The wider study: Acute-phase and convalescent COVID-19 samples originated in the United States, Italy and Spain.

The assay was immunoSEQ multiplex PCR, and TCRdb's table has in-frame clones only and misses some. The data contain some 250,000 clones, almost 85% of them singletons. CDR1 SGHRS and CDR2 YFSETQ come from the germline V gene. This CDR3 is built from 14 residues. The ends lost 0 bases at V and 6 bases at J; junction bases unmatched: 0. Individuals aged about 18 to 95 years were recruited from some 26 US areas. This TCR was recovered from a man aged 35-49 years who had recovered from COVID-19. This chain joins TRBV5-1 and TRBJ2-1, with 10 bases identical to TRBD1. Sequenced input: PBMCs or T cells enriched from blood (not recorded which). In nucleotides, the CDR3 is TGCGCCAGCAGCTTGGGGACAGGGGGCAATGAGCAGTTCTTC. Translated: CASSLGTGGNEQFF.